This entry lists 15 T cell receptor beta chains sequenced from one sample in a study of T cells in localized non-small cell lung cancer. Sequenced by immunoSEQ multiplex PCR; TCRdb stores in-frame clones only, minus some. This table has almost 30,000 clones, about 88% appearing once. The sequences come from peripheral blood, collected before any cancer treatment. These receptors were taken from an older female donor with stage III squamous cell lung carcinoma.

CDR3 nucleotide sequence: TGTGCCAGCAGTTTTAGTCAGGGGCTTCGGGCGAACACTGAAGCTTTCTTT. Encoded protein: CASSFSQGLRANTEAFF. The chain joins TRBV28 to TRBJ1-1, with D possibly matching TRBD1 (6 bases). The CDR3 spans 17 residues. Trimming removed 3 bases from V and 1 base from J, with 18 bases in between. In germline, CDR1 is MDHEN, CDR2 SYDVKM.

This chain connects TRBV11-2 to TRBJ2-4; either TRBD1 or TRBD2 may fit D (5 bases each). The CDR3 totals 16 residues. Germline-derived CDR1 and CDR2 are SGHAT and FQNNGV. Trimming took off 4 bases at V and 0 bases at J, with 13 bases between the two ends. The CDR3: CASSSSGTTAKNIQYF. The CDR3 DNA sequence: TGTGCCAGCAGCTCATCGGGGACGACAGCCAAAAACATTCAGTACTTC.

The V gene is TRBV7-3, the J gene TRBJ2-5; 7 bases map to TRBD1. This CDR3 contains 15 residues. The junction had 9 bases not matched to a gene; V was cut back by 3 bases and J by 5 bases. Germline lookup yields CDR1 SGHTA and CDR2 FQGTGA. This CDR3 reads CASSLYGQVYETQYF. CDR3 nucleotides: TGTGCCAGCAGCTTGTACGGACAGGTGTATGAGACCCAGTACTTC.

This clone has only one observation. The chain employs TRBV28 and TRBJ2-7, with 9 bases that match TRBD2. Looked up from germline, CDR1 is MDHEN and CDR2 is SYDVKM. J lost 2 bases, V lost 5 bases, and 4 bases had no gene match. The CDR3 runs 14 residues. CDR3 DNA: TGTGCCAGCAGTCGAGCGGGAGGTACCTACGAGCAGTACTTC. Residues: CASSRAGGTYEQYF.

The chain uses TRBV7-2 and TRBJ2-5; D gene ambiguous. Germline V gene lookup returns CDR1 SGHTA and CDR2 FQGNSA. This CDR3 has 12 amino acids. The germline V and J ends were trimmed by 1 base and 8 bases, with 8 bases remaining between them. CDR3 DNA: TGTGCCAGCAGCTTAGATTCCGACACCCAGTACTTC. It is translated as CASSLDSDTQYF.

This clone was detected only a few times. The J gene is TRBJ2-2, the V gene TRBV4-2; D is perhaps TRBD1 (6 bases). CDR1 is LGHNA and CDR2 is YNFKEQ in the germline V gene. There are 16 residues in the CDR3. V shed 4 bases and J shed 0 bases, with 12 bases lying between them. The CDR3: CASSRLQGSNTGELFF. CDR3 sequence (DNA): TGTGCCAGCAGCCGACTGCAGGGGTCGAACACCGGGGAGCTGTTTTTT.

This clone has only a few counts. This sequence joins TRBV4-1 and TRBJ1-2; D remains unclear. Germline V gene sequence: CDR1 MGHRA, CDR2 YSYEKL. The CDR3 runs 14 residues. With 1 base removed from V and 4 bases from J, the gap between germline ends came to 10 bases. The CDR3 sequence is CASSQGLTSYGYTF. Here the CDR3 DNA reads TGCGCCAGCAGCCAAGGATTAACCAGCTATGGCTACACCTTC.

The V call is TRBV28, the J call TRBJ1-6; 9 positions match TRBD1. J gave up 8 bases and V 6 bases, and 11 bases lay outside the gene matches. The CDR3 covers 16 residues. Germline CDR1 and CDR2: MDHEN and SYDVKM. CDR3 DNA: TGTGCCAGCAGCGGACGGACAGGGGTAGAAGATTCACCCCTCCACTTT. It encodes CASSGRTGVEDSPLHF. The full variable domain, rest sourced from reference TRBV28 and TRBJ1-6, is DVKVTQSSRYLVKRTGEKVFLECVQDMDHENMFWYRQDPGLGLRLIYFSYDVKMKEKGDIPEGYSVSREKKERFSLILESASTNQTSMYLCASSGRTGVEDSPLHFGNGTRLTVT.

This clone was found once. The V and J genes are TRBV6-1 and TRBJ2-7; 9 bases agree with TRBD2. V trimming: 7 bases; J trimming: 2 bases; junction bases outside the gene matches: 3. Germline lookup yields CDR1 MNHNS and CDR2 SASEGT. The CDR3 spans 13 residues. CDR3 in amino acids: CASTEREAYEQYF. CDR3 DNA sequence: TGTGCCAGCACGGAGCGGGAGGCCTACGAGCAGTACTTC.

The chain joins TRBV28 to TRBJ1-5; TRBD1 might be the D (6 bases). CDR3 length equals 13 residues. Germline V lookup: CDR1 MDHEN, CDR2 SYDVKM. V was cut by 10 bases and J by 3 bases, with 13 bases left in between. The chain's CDR3 is CATSGAVNQPQHF. DNA of the CDR3: TGTGCCACTTCAGGGGCGGTCAATCAGCCCCAGCATTTT.

V gene TRBV19 combines with J gene TRBJ1-2, with TRBD1 matching 7 bases. CDR1 is LNHDA and CDR2 is SQIVND in the germline V gene (reference sequence). The CDR3 is 12 residues long. J lost 7 bases, V lost 8 bases, and 7 bases had no gene match. The CDR3 coding sequence is TGTGCCAGTCGGGACAGCCTAAGTGGCTACACCTTC. This codes for CASRDSLSGYTF. Complete variable domain (other parts from reference TRBV19 and TRBJ1-2): DGGITQSPKYLFRKEGQNVTLSCEQNLNHDAMYWYRQDPGQGLRLIYYSQIVNDFQKGDIAEGYSVSREKKESFPLTVTSAQKNPTAFYLCASRDSLSGYTFGSGTRLTVV.

This chain links TRBV5-1 with TRBJ2-2; the match to TRBD2 covers 8 bases. Looked up from germline, CDR1 is SGHRS and CDR2 is YFSETQ. V lost 3 bases and J lost 7; bases outside the gene matches: 14. The CDR3 has 17 residues. The CDR3 sequence: CASSSFGGSGSIGELFF. Here the CDR3 DNA reads TGCGCCAGCAGCTCGTTCGGGGGGAGCGGGAGTATCGGGGAGCTGTTTTTT.

This chain uses TRBV13 with TRBJ1-5, with 7 bases fitting TRBD1. J was trimmed by 4 bases and V by 4 bases; bases with no gene match: 1. The V gene's germline CDR1 is PRHDT and CDR2 FYEKMQ (reference sequence). This CDR3 comprises 13 residues. This CDR3 is CASSSTGNQPQHF. CDR3 sequence (DNA): TGTGCCAGCAGCTCGACAGGGAATCAGCCCCAGCATTTT. The whole variable domain, filled in from reference TRBV13 and TRBJ1-5, reads AAGVIQSPRHLIKEKRETATLKCYPIPRHDTVYWYQQGPGQDPQFLISFYEKMQSDKGSIPDRFSAQQFSDYHSELNMSSLELGDSALYFCASSSTGNQPQHFGDGTRLSIL.

In its sample, this clone was seen a few times. The chain has TRBV18 and TRBJ2-3; D is uncertain. This CDR3 has 14 residues. Germline V lookup: CDR1 KGHSH, CDR2 LQKENI. Trimming took 0 bases from V and 6 from J, leaving 10 bases between them. The CDR3 spells CASSPPGSVDTQYF. In nucleotides, the CDR3 is TGTGCCAGCTCACCACCGGGGTCCGTGGATACGCAGTATTTT.

The chain recombines TRBV5-1 with TRBJ2-5; D remains ambiguous. V dropped 1 base and J dropped 1 base, with 8 bases sitting between them. Germline CDR1 and CDR2: SGHRS and YFSETQ. This CDR3 region has 14 residues. CDR3 in amino acids: CASSLLGAQETQYF. The CDR3 nucleotides are TGCGCCAGCAGCTTGTTGGGTGCCCAAGAGACCCAGTACTTC.